Below are 9 T cell receptor beta chains sequenced from a single sample in a study of cytomegalovirus exposure and HLA in healthy donors (dated by TCRdb to 2016 to 2017). The library was prepared using the immunoSEQ multiplex PCR assay. A mixture of 60 forward primers for TCR Vbeta segments and 13 reverse primers for TCR Jbeta segments was used in the multiplex PCR. TCRdb obtained this table from immuneACCESS and retained in-frame rearrangements with V and J assigned. These tables miss some clones; where compared with another copy, unresolved V genes account for less than half of the shortfall, and the remainder is unexplained. In this sample's table one finds about 130,000 clones. The ten largest clones represent approximately 1.7% of the sample. The sample was PBMCs. These receptor sequences come from a man aged 18 to 29 in good health and CMV-seronegative.

The CDR3 sequence is CASTPRDYQQQFF. CDR3 nucleotides: TGTGCCAGCACCCCTAGGGACTACCAACAGCAGTTCTTC. This sequence joins TRBV28 and TRBJ2-1, with TRBD2 identical over 7 bases. There are 13 residues in the CDR3. The trim removed 7 bases at V and 11 bases at J, leaving 11 bases unmatched. Looked up from germline, CDR1 is MDHEN and CDR2 is SYDVKM.

The chain recombines TRBV28 with TRBJ1-4; 7 bases align to TRBD1. The V and J ends lost 4 bases and 8 bases, in that order; junction bases with no gene match: 10. Germline V gene data show CDR1 as MDHEN and CDR2 as SYDVKM. The CDR3 totals 15 residues. Written as DNA, the CDR3 is TGTGCCAGCAGTTCCGGGACAGAAATAAGAGAAAAACTGTTTTTT. This gives the protein CASSSGTEIREKLFF.

The chain links TRBV18 to TRBJ2-5; 7 bases match TRBD2. Germline values: CDR1 KGHSH, CDR2 LQKENI. The CDR3 consists of 14 residues. Trimming at V came to 0 bases and at J to 3 bases, leaving 1 base not matched to a gene. The chain's CDR3 is CASSPPGREETQYF. The CDR3 DNA is TGTGCCAGCTCACCACCGGGGAGGGAAGAGACCCAGTACTTC.

V and J are TRBV11-2 and TRBJ2-5; D may be TRBD2 (5 bases). This CDR3 has 17 amino acids. Germline V CDR1 and CDR2: SGHAT, FQNNGV. Trimming cost V 1 base and J 4 bases, with 19 bases left between them. As DNA, the CDR3 is TGTGCCAGCAGCTTAGGAGCAAATCCGGGGTCGGGAGAGACCCAGTACTTC. Translation: CASSLGANPGSGETQYF. Filled out from reference TRBV11-2 and TRBJ2-5, the complete variable domain reads EAGVAQSPRYKIIEKRQSVAFWCNPISGHATLYWYQQILGQGPKLLIQFQNNGVVDDSQLPKDRFSAERLKGVDSTLKIQPAKLEDSAVYLCASSLGANPGSGETQYFGPGTRLLVL.

The chain couples TRBV4-3 to TRBJ1-4; D remains unclear. The CDR3 spans 16 residues. Trimming pared 0 bases from V and 0 bases from J, leaving 8 bases between. CDR1 is LGHNA and CDR2 is YSLEER in the germline V gene. The CDR3 spells CASSQDSDATNEKLFF. The DNA of the CDR3 is TGCGCCAGCAGCCAAGATAGTGATGCAACTAATGAAAAACTGTTTTTT.

The rearrangement links TRBV27 to TRBJ2-7; TRBD1 matches 10 bases. V gave up 5 bases and J gave up 5 bases; unmatched junction bases: 12. Germline V gene lookup returns CDR1 MNHEY and CDR2 SMNVEV (reference sequence). CDR3 length: 16 residues. CDR3 DNA: TGTGCCAGCAGTCTCACCTCGGGACAGGGGTCTCACGAGCAGTACTTC. Translated, it gives CASSLTSGQGSHEQYF.

The gene calls are TRBV4-3 and TRBJ2-7; maybe TRBD2 (6 bases). The CDR3 totals 16 residues. Deletions cut 0 bases from V and 3 bases from J, with 15 bases between. Germline V gene lookup returns CDR1 LGHNA and CDR2 YSLEER. The CDR3 loop is CASSQDSGTGDYEQYF. CDR3 sequence (DNA): TGCGCCAGCAGCCAAGACTCCGGGACGGGAGACTACGAGCAGTACTTC.

The chain uses TRBV28 and TRBJ1-1; the match to TRBD1 covers 8 bases. V dropped 6 bases and J dropped 4; count of bases not matched to a gene: 7. CDR1 MDHEN and CDR2 SYDVKM come from the germline V gene. The CDR3 spans 14 residues. The CDR3 region has the DNA TGTGCCAGCAGAGGACAGGGCAAGATCACTGAAGCTTTCTTT. As protein: CASRGQGKITEAFF.

The V and J genes are TRBV7-2 and TRBJ2-1; 9 positions agree with TRBD2. Germline assignment: CDR1 SGHTA and CDR2 FQGNSA. V dropped 7 bases and J dropped 4; count of bases not matched to a gene: 8. The CDR3 runs 15 residues. CDR3 nucleotides: TGTGCCAGCACCTTCCTAGCGGGACTTTACAATGAGCAGTTCTTC. Translating it yields CASTFLAGLYNEQFF.